Presented here are 8 T cell receptor beta chains from one specimen sequenced in a study of T cell responses to AZD1222 COVID-19 vaccine. Assay: immunoSEQ multiplex PCR; the TCRdb copy retains only in-frame clones and omits some. Of 130,000 to 150,000 clones listed, 80% to 95% are singletons. Material: peripheral blood, obtained on day 0 of MenACWY control vaccination. The receptor source for this set is an adult in good health.

The V call is TRBV6-5, the J call TRBJ1-2; 7 bases are a match to TRBD1. This CDR3 is built from 14 residues. With V trimmed by 5 bases and J by 8 bases, 11 bases remained unmatched. Germline V gene data show CDR1 as MNHEY and CDR2 as SVGAGI. The CDR3 here is CASSPGGGTGGYTF. The CDR3 region has the DNA TGTGCCAGCAGTCCGGGAGGGGGCACGGGCGGCTACACCTTC.

This clone came up a few times. This sample includes further DNA sequences coding for the same CDR3. The chain joins TRBV5-6 to TRBJ2-2, with a weak D call TRBD2 (6 bases). The V end lost 4 bases, the J end lost 0 bases, and 10 bases lay between the germline ends. CDR3 size: 15 residues. Germline V gives CDR1 SGHDT, CDR2 YYEEEE. The CDR3 sequence is CASSLAGTNTGELFF. The CDR3 bases are TGTGCCAGCAGCCTGGCGGGGACGAACACCGGGGAGCTGTTTTTT.

About this clone: Other nucleotide sequences in the sample specify the same CDR3. This chain links TRBV29-1 with TRBJ1-2, with D tentatively TRBD1 (5 bases). Between the trimmed V and J ends, which lost 7 bases and 3 bases, there was a span of 12 bases. The length of the CDR3 is 12 residues. The germline V gene encodes CDR1 SQVTM and CDR2 ANQGSEA. CDR3 nucleotides: TGCAGCGGCGGCCAGGGAGACTATGGCTACACCTTC. Residues: CSGGQGDYGYTF. The full variable domain, its missing parts supplied by reference TRBV29-1 and TRBJ1-2, is SAVISQKPSRDICQRGTSLTIQCQVDSQVTMMFWYRQQPGQSLTLIATANQGSEATYESGFVIDKFPISRPNLTFSTLTVSNMSPEDSSIYLCSGGQGDYGYTFGSGTRLTVV.

V gene TRBV20-1 combines with J gene TRBJ1-2; D is ambiguous. Germline V gives CDR1 DFQATT, CDR2 SNEGSKA (reference sequence). This CDR3 spans 11 amino acids. V was pared by 3 bases and J by 5 bases, with 7 bases between. DNA of the CDR3: TGCAGTGCTAGTGGCAGTTATGGCTACACCTTC. Its translation: CSASGSYGYTF.

The rearrangement joins TRBV5-3 to TRBJ1-2; D may be TRBD1 (5 bases). TRBV5-3 carries the ORF label, with uncertain function. This CDR3 is 14 amino acids long. The V end was cut by 0 bases, the J end by 3 bases, with 9 bases between. For the CDR3, the DNA is TGTGCCAGAAGCTTGGTTTGGGGACACTATGGCTACACCTTC. Amino acid sequence: CARSLVWGHYGYTF.

This clone was picked up one time. This chain connects TRBV14 to TRBJ2-7; possible D gene TRBD1, 5 bases. Germline CDR1 is SGHDN and CDR2 is FVKESK. V lost 4 bases and J 4 bases, leaving 14 bases between the germline ends. The CDR3 is 14 amino acids. In DNA form, the CDR3 reads TGTGCCAGCAGCCCCTGGGCAGGGTGGTACGAGCAGTACTTC. Translating it yields CASSPWAGWYEQYF.

This chain links TRBV6-5 with TRBJ1-1; D is unresolved. The CDR3 totals 13 residues. The V gene lost 2 bases and the J gene lost 1 base, with 5 bases spanning the gap. Germline lookup yields CDR1 MNHEY and CDR2 SVGAGI. The CDR3 sequence is CASSYEPNTEAFF. The CDR3 region has the DNA TGTGCCAGCAGTTACGAACCGAACACTGAAGCTTTCTTT.

This clone appeared a single time. The chain is built from TRBV7-9 and TRBJ2-6; TRBD2 aligns across 9 bases. V dropped 4 bases and J dropped 4; count of bases not matched to a gene: 14. Germline CDR1 SEHNR, CDR2 FQNEAQ (reference sequence). This CDR3 is 19 amino acids long. In DNA form, the CDR3 reads TGTGCCAGCAGCTCCTCAGCGGGAGGATCGGTGCCCGGGGCCAACGTCCTGACTTTC. This translates into CASSSSAGGSVPGANVLTF.